These 23 T cell receptor beta chains originate from one sample sequenced in a study of identical twins (dated by TCRdb to about 2016). Library preparation used 5' RACE. The sample was run on an Illumina HiSeq 2000. TCRdb passed the public sequencing reads through fastp at Q25 and MiXCR, retaining productive beta sequences. CDR3 protein duplicates are merged, each entry listing the most common genes and DNA. The sample data list about 520,000 distinct CDR3 sequences, and around 20% of these were observed just once. Roughly 0.9% of the sample comes from the top ten. These data were also reused for a study on T cells expressing NK-cell markers.

Sequencing was performed on CD4+ T cells sorted from blood. These receptor sequences come from a woman aged 18-30 years in good health.

The rearrangement joins TRBV11-3 to TRBJ2-2; D may be TRBD1 (5 bases). The germline gives CDR1 SGHNT, CDR2 YENEEA. The CDR3 covers 16 residues. V was clipped by 2 bases and J by 0 bases, with 10 bases between them. The CDR3 region is CASSLLWGTNTGELFF. For the CDR3, the DNA is TGTGCCAGCAGCTTATTATGGGGCACGAACACCGGGGAGCTGTTTTTT.

This clonotype was observed a handful of times. V and J are TRBV5-1 and TRBJ2-7; D unclear. Germline lookup yields CDR1 SGHRS and CDR2 YFSETQ. CDR3 length: 14 amino acids. Trimming removed 4 bases at V and 7 bases at J, with 18 bases between. CDR3 sequence: CASSPSLWIREQYF. In DNA, the CDR3 is TGCGCCAGCAGCCCGAGTCTGTGGATCCGGGAGCAGTACTTC.

This clonotype was picked up a small number of times. DNA of the CDR3: TGCAGTGCTAGGAGTGGCGGGGCCGGGAGCACAGATACGCAGTATTTT. Translation: CSARSGGAGSTDTQYF. J is TRBJ2-3 and V is TRBV20-1, with TRBD2 as a possible D gene (6 bases). The V end was cut by 3 bases, the J end by 0 bases, with 16 bases between. The germline gives CDR1 DFQATT, CDR2 SNEGSKA (reference sequence). The CDR3 is made up of 16 amino acids.

CDR3 DNA sequence: TGCAGTGCCTACGAAGGGGGCCACTATGGCTACACCTTC. Residues: CSAYEGGHYGYTF. The V gene is TRBV20-1, the J gene TRBJ1-2, with 7 bases fitting TRBD1. Germline trimming cut 6 bases from V and 3 bases from J; bases unmatched to any gene: 7. Germline V gene data show CDR1 as DFQATT and CDR2 as SNEGSKA (reference sequence). CDR3 size: 13 residues.

In this sample, this clonotype turned up a few times. V and J are TRBV19 and TRBJ1-2; D uncertain. The V end lost 3 bases, the J end lost 7 bases, and 6 bases lay between the germline ends. This CDR3 region has 11 residues. Germline CDR1 LNHDA, CDR2 SQIVND (reference sequence). As DNA, the CDR3 is TGTGCCAGTAGTATTACCTTTGGCTACACCTTC. Translating gives CASSITFGYTF. Full variable domain (rest looked up from reference TRBV19 and TRBJ1-2): DGGITQSPKYLFRKEGQNVTLSCEQNLNHDAMYWYRQDPGQGLRLIYYSQIVNDFQKGDIAEGYSVSREKKESFPLTVTSAQKNPTAFYLCASSITFGYTFGSGTRLTVV.

This clonotype has a handful of counts. The chain is built from TRBV11-2 and TRBJ1-1; a possible D gene is TRBD1 (6 bases). The CDR3 covers 12 residues. V was clipped by 2 bases and J by 6 bases, with 7 bases between them. Germline V lookup: CDR1 SGHAT, CDR2 FQNNGV. CDR3 residues: CASSLKGAEAFF. In nucleotides, the CDR3 is TGTGCCAGCAGCTTAAAGGGGGCTGAAGCTTTCTTT.

V usage is TRBV3-1 and J usage is TRBJ2-7, with TRBD1 identical over 7 bases. The CDR3 runs 17 residues. V shed 0 bases, J shed 3 bases, and the junction held 11 bases outside the gene matches. From germline, CDR1 is LGHDT and CDR2 YNNKEL (reference sequence). CDR3: CASSQEDRAVIHYEQYF. CDR3 DNA: TGTGCCAGCAGCCAAGAAGACAGGGCTGTGATCCACTACGAGCAGTACTTC.

CDR3 DNA: TGTGCCAGCAGTGGGGGCTGGGACAGGGTTAGTAATGAGCAGTTCTTC. It codes for CASSGGWDRVSNEQFF. The chain is built from TRBV6-1 and TRBJ2-1; 9 bases align to TRBD1. V shed 4 bases, J shed 7 bases, and the junction held 11 bases outside the gene matches. This CDR3 is 16 amino acids long. The germline CDR1 and CDR2 sequences are MNHNS and SASEGT.

This clonotype came up a few times. The CDR3 DNA sequence: TGCAGTGCTAGAGATTACCCCCCAGACACTGAAGCTTTCTTT. Translated, it gives CSARDYPPDTEAFF. The rearrangement joins TRBV20-1 to TRBJ1-1; D remains ambiguous. Germline CDR1 reads DFQATT; CDR2 reads SNEGSKA (reference sequence). V shed 0 bases and J shed 3 bases, with 11 bases lying between them. This CDR3 region has 14 residues.

This clonotype was seen more than once but under ten times. The gene calls are TRBV10-3 and TRBJ1-1; D unclear. In germline, CDR1 is ENHRY, CDR2 SYGVKD. The CDR3 sequence is 13 residues long. Trimming took 7 bases from V and 0 from J, leaving 9 bases between them. CDR3 in DNA: TGTGCCATCAAAAACAGAATGAACACTGAAGCTTTCTTT. This translates into CAIKNRMNTEAFF.

This CDR3 reads CASSLGTGVTETQYF. In DNA, the CDR3 is TGTGCCAGCAGTTTGGGGACAGGGGTTACGGAGACCCAGTACTTC. The V call is TRBV12-3 or TRBV12-4, the J call TRBJ2-5, with 10 bases matching TRBD1. The trim removed 3 bases at V and 5 bases at J, leaving 6 bases unmatched. The CDR3 runs 15 residues.

The chain has TRBV20-1 and TRBJ1-1; tentative D call: TRBD1 (6 bases). The germline V gene encodes CDR1 DFQATT and CDR2 SNEGSKA (reference sequence). Trimming pared 0 bases from V and 0 bases from J, leaving 11 bases between. This CDR3 spans 15 amino acids. The CDR3 protein is CSARDGQKMNTEAFF. The CDR3 DNA reads as TGCAGTGCTAGAGATGGACAGAAGATGAACACTGAAGCTTTCTTT.

This sequence joins TRBV5-1 and TRBJ2-7, with 8 bases identical to TRBD2. Germline loops: CDR1 SGHRS, CDR2 YFSETQ. CDR3 length: 16 residues. After removal of 4 bases from V and 6 bases from J, the junction contained 15 bases not matched to a gene. CDR3 in amino acids: CASSRVFSGDRGEQYF. The DNA of the CDR3 is TGCGCCAGCAGCCGTGTTTTTAGCGGGGATAGAGGCGAGCAGTACTTC.

The chain employs TRBV29-1 and TRBJ2-7; D is ambiguous. Germline assignment: CDR1 SQVTM and CDR2 ANQGSEA. The V end lost 7 bases, the J end lost 3 bases, and 19 bases lay between the germline ends. This CDR3 has 14 residues. In DNA, the CDR3 is TGCAGCGCGTTGGACCGCTGGGCCCTCTACGAGCAGTACTTC. It is translated as CSALDRWALYEQYF.

Only a few counts were recorded for this clonotype. The genes are TRBV7-3 and TRBJ1-5; the D is unclear. Germline loops: CDR1 SGHTA, CDR2 FQGTGA. V was shortened by 9 bases and J by 5 bases, with 14 bases between the two germline ends. The CDR3 has 13 residues. The CDR3 is CASAGNLYQPQHF. Written as DNA, the CDR3 is TGTGCCAGTGCGGGCAACTTGTATCAGCCCCAGCATTTT.

V and J are TRBV7-2 and TRBJ2-5; 7 positions match TRBD2. Germline trimming cut 1 base from V and 7 bases from J; bases unmatched to any gene: 12. CDR1 is SGHTA, CDR2 FQGNSA, per germline. The CDR3 is made up of 16 amino acids. CDR3 sequence: CASSLGVSAGSPTQYF. The CDR3 DNA reads TGTGCCAGCAGCTTAGGAGTATCAGCGGGGTCGCCGACCCAGTACTTC.

This clonotype has a count of ten or more. The chain joins TRBV10-3 to TRBJ1-1; D possibly corresponds to TRBD1 (6 bases). Looked up from germline, CDR1 is ENHRY and CDR2 is SYGVKD. CDR3 length: 13 amino acids. V was clipped by 10 bases and J by 5 bases, with 17 bases between them. CDR3 DNA sequence: TGTGCCAATGCACAGGGTCCGTCTACTGAAGCTTTCTTT. Translated, it gives CANAQGPSTEAFF.

The sample holds a few counts of this clonotype. This sequence joins TRBV20-1 and TRBJ2-1; 8 bases match TRBD2. CDR1 and CDR2 from the germline V gene are DFQATT and SNEGSKA (reference sequence). The V gene end was trimmed by 3 bases and the J gene end by 8 bases; junction bases not matched to a gene: 9. The CDR3 runs 14 residues. The CDR3 DNA follows: TGCAGTGCTAGGGGTCGGGAGGGCCGCGATGAGCAGTTCTTC. This encodes CSARGREGRDEQFF.

The chain employs TRBV6-1 and TRBJ2-6; 8 bases are a match to TRBD1. CDR3 length: 14 residues. The germline CDR1 and CDR2 sequences are MNHNS and SASEGT. With 7 bases clipped from V and 5 bases from J, the junction kept 4 bases outside the gene matches. DNA of the CDR3: TGTGCCAGCACGGACAGGGAAAGGGCCAACGTCCTGACTTTC. Translated, it gives CASTDRERANVLTF.

V and J are TRBV6-2 or TRBV6-3 and TRBJ2-3; no clear D gene. Trimming removed 6 bases at V and 2 bases at J, with 9 bases between. The CDR3 is 13 amino acids. Germline V CDR1 and CDR2: MNHEY, SVGEGT. The CDR3: CASSSVNTDTQYF. The DNA for the CDR3 is TGTGCCAGCAGCTCCGTCAACACAGATACGCAGTATTTT.

This clonotype occurred a few times. V gene TRBV7-9 combines with J gene TRBJ1-1; 7 bases line up with TRBD1. Germline V gene sequence: CDR1 SEHNR, CDR2 FQNEAQ (reference sequence). The CDR3 has 15 residues. With V trimmed by 7 bases and J by 1 base, 9 bases remained unmatched. The DNA of the CDR3 is TGTGCCAGCACCCAAAAAGGGACAGAGAACACTGAAGCTTTCTTT. It codes for CASTQKGTENTEAFF.

This rearrangement joins TRBV20-1 to TRBJ2-2; D remains unclear. The CDR3 runs to 12 residues. Trimming took 5 bases from V and 6 from J, leaving 10 bases between them. CDR1 DFQATT and CDR2 SNEGSKA come from the germline V gene (reference sequence). The CDR3: CSAAKTPGELFF. The CDR3 DNA is TGCAGTGCTGCCAAAACCCCCGGGGAGCTGTTTTTT.

The sample holds many counts of this clonotype. The chain joins TRBV10-3 to TRBJ2-1; no clear D. This CDR3 region has 11 residues. Germline V gene lookup returns CDR1 ENHRY and CDR2 SYGVKD. V gave up 4 bases and J gave up 9 bases, with 7 bases separating them. The CDR3: CAISVDSEQFF. DNA for the CDR3: TGTGCCATCAGTGTCGATAGTGAGCAGTTCTTC.